The 10 T cell receptor beta chains presented below share a single source sample, sequenced in a study of shared clonotypes between healthy human individuals. Naive-designated CD8 cells lacked CD45RO, were positively enriched for CCR7, and omitted terminally differentiated effector memory CD45RA+ cells. Clones were sequenced by immunoSEQ multiplex PCR, and TCRdb holds only the in-frame ones, with some missing. The sample consists of nearly 2 million clones, roughly 95% of them appearing once. Sequencing used naive CD8+ T cells sorted from blood. The receptor set was obtained from a man aged 18 to 29 in good health.

A remark on this clone: An end of the junction does not agree with germline; a read error may underlie this. The chain couples TRBV28 to TRBJ1-2; the match to TRBD1 covers 8 bases. Looked up from germline, CDR1 is MDHEN and CDR2 is SYDVKM. The CDR3 extends over 12 amino acids. The CDR3 DNA sequence: TGTGCCAGCAGTTCCTCCAGGGGGCAAAGAGGCTTC. Translated: CASSSSRGQRGF.

The chain uses TRBV9 and TRBJ1-5, with D perhaps matching TRBD1 (5 bases). In germline, CDR1 is SGDLS, CDR2 YYNGEE. V was clipped by 2 bases and J by 6 bases, with 15 bases between them. This CDR3 is 15 amino acids long. The CDR3 region is CASSVAGEVSQPQHF. CDR3 bases: TGTGCCAGCAGCGTTGCGGGGGAAGTGAGTCAGCCCCAGCATTTT. The whole variable domain, remainder taken from reference TRBV9 and TRBJ1-5, is DSGVTQTPKHLITATGQRVTLRCSPRSGDLSVYWYQQSLDQGLQFLIQYYNGEERAKGNILERFSAQQFPDLHSELNLSSLELGDSALYFCASSVAGEVSQPQHFGDGTRLSIL.

The V gene is TRBV10-3, the J gene TRBJ1-3; D is unresolved. V lost 4 bases to trimming and J lost 0 bases, with 13 bases between them. CDR3 length: 16 residues. The germline gives CDR1 ENHRY, CDR2 SYGVKD. This chain's CDR3 is CAISADRTSSGNTIYF. DNA for the CDR3: TGTGCCATCAGTGCGGACCGAACGAGCTCTGGAAACACCATATATTTT.

In the case of this clone: Other DNA sequences in the same sample also yield this CDR3. The gene calls are TRBV27 and TRBJ2-2, with 7 bases lining up with TRBD2. Trimming cost V 0 bases and J 0 bases; bases outside gene matches: 1. There are 16 residues in the CDR3. CDR1 is MNHEY and CDR2 is SMNVEV in the germline V gene (reference sequence). The CDR3 loop is CASSLSAGTNTGELFF. CDR3 nucleotides: TGTGCCAGCAGTTTATCAGCGGGGACGAACACCGGGGAGCTGTTTTTT.

The chain combines TRBV6-1 with TRBJ1-1; D gene uncertain. CDR3 length: 12 amino acids. Trimming removed 9 bases from V and 1 base from J, with 9 bases in between. Germline CDR1 and CDR2: MNHNS and SASEGT. The CDR3 region is CASGRQNTEAFF. Here the CDR3 DNA reads TGTGCCAGTGGAAGACAGAACACTGAAGCTTTCTTT.

Concerning this clone itself: The sample has other DNA sequences that encode this CDR3 too. The chain employs TRBV19 and TRBJ1-5, with D unresolved. Trimming left V 0 bases short and J 5 bases short, with 8 bases between. Germline assignment: CDR1 LNHDA and CDR2 SQIVND (reference sequence). This CDR3 has 14 amino acids. CDR3 in DNA: TGTGCCAGTAGTATAGACGGGGAGCATCAGCCCCAGCATTTT. Its protein is CASSIDGEHQPQHF.

This chain links TRBV28 with TRBJ2-5; D gene unclear. V lost 2 bases and J lost 0, with 7 bases in between. There are 14 residues in the CDR3. Germline V gene data show CDR1 as MDHEN and CDR2 as SYDVKM. CDR3 sequence reads: CASSLARYQETQYF. In nucleotides, the CDR3 is TGTGCCAGCAGTTTAGCGCGGTACCAAGAGACCCAGTACTTC.

The chain carries TRBV6-6 and TRBJ1-2; D gene uncertain. The CDR3 has 16 amino acids. Trimming stripped 0 bases from V and 8 bases from J, with 19 bases between. Germline V CDR1 and CDR2: MNHNY, SVGAGI (reference sequence). The CDR3 nucleotides read TGTGCCAGCAGTTACTCGGGCAGAACCGGGGAGGAAGGCTACACCTTC. It translates to CASSYSGRTGEEGYTF.

The gene calls are TRBV10-3 and TRBJ2-3; 10 nucleotides align to TRBD1. The CDR3 contains 15 residues. V lost 6 bases, J lost 1 base, and 4 bases stayed unmatched. Germline V gives CDR1 ENHRY, CDR2 SYGVKD. The DNA of the CDR3 is TGTGCCATCAGCCCTGGGACAGGGGGCACAGATACGCAGTATTTT. Translating gives CAISPGTGGTDTQYF.

The chain is built from TRBV27 and TRBJ1-2, with D maybe TRBD1 (6 bases). Germline assignment: CDR1 MNHEY and CDR2 SMNVEV (reference sequence). This CDR3 is built from 14 residues. Trimming removed 4 bases at V and 4 bases at J, with 13 bases between. CDR3 loop: CASSSDRFAYGYTF. In DNA form, the CDR3 reads TGTGCCAGCAGTTCTGACAGGTTCGCCTATGGCTACACCTTC.